This section outlines one T cell receptor beta chain sequence together with its context. Its antigen is currently unknown. These data originate in a study of cytomegalovirus exposure and HLA in healthy donors. Primers: 60 Vbeta forward and 13 Jbeta reverse. Clones were sequenced by immunoSEQ multiplex PCR, and TCRdb holds only the in-frame ones, with some missing. The repertoire holds around 76,000 clones, 70% seen once, with 9.7% in the top ten. Findings and limits, study-wide: Rarity held for most TCR sequences, but there were some public TCRs that occurred in many donors. What TCR beta sequences reportedly achieved was accurate prediction of HLA-A and HLA-B alleles in most subjects. Presence/absence comparisons presumed near-even sequencing depth among donors.

Sequencing was done on a sample of PBMCs. This clonotype was obtained from a woman aged 45-65 years in good health and CMV-seropositive.

CDR3 loop: CASSAQGGGYTF. CDR3 DNA: TGTGCCAGCAGCGCTCAGGGTGGTGGCTACACCTTC. The rearrangement links TRBV9 to TRBJ1-2; D is possibly TRBD1 (5 bases). The CDR3 covers 12 residues. V was cut by 3 bases and J by 7 bases, with 10 bases left in between. CDR1 and CDR2 (germline): SGDLS, YYNGEE.